The clone carrying this T cell receptor (beta chain) was observed once. The antigen remains unidentified. This sample stems from a study of OX40 agonist ivuxolimab in advanced cancers. Notes on the study in general: Among some nonresponders, normalized T-cell clonal expansion was also low.

Only in-frame clones appear in the TCRdb table, and some are missing; sequencing was by immunoSEQ multiplex PCR. This sample has 55,000 to 90,000 clones, with roughly 80% found just once. Trimming removed 5 bases at V and 2 bases at J, with 14 bases between. CDR1 SGHTA and CDR2 FQGNSA come from the germline V gene. This CDR3 spans 15 amino acids. The sequence came from an adult with an advanced solid tumor such as melanoma, head and neck, liver or kidney cancer. The rearrangement joins TRBV7-2 to TRBJ2-3, with a possible D match to TRBD2 (7 bases). Sequences were derived from CD4+ or CD8+ T cells sorted from blood, sampled in a trial of the OX40 agonist ivuxolimab. The chain's CDR3 is CASSARGAPTDTQYF. The CDR3 DNA reads as TGTGCCAGCAGCGCACGGGGGGCGCCCACAGATACGCAGTATTTT.